The TCR beta chain described here comes from a study of cytomegalovirus exposure and HLA in healthy donors (dated by TCRdb to about 2017). A note on the overall study: An earlier analysis of about 530 of the donors reported about 300 Gb of sequence data and 117 million unique TCR beta sequences obtained from around 190 million T cells. Donor age, sex, ethnicity and CMV serostatus were collected together with the repertoire data. The study aimed to test whether cataloging public T cell receptors could reveal signatures of past pathogen exposure. Typing coverage differed by locus: A, B, C, DRB1 and DQB1 were typed in roughly 620-630 donors, DQA1 in 522, DPA1 in around 600, and DPB1 in about 450. Class I and class II HLA loci were covered by the typing at four-digit resolution. An earlier analysis of 587 of the donors used high-throughput TCR beta sequencing to judge whether each TCR beta V gene segment behaved as functional or pseudogenic. The genetic ancestry cluster associated with self-reported Caucasian donors included over 65% of the 300 to 450 genotyped donors. Besides the first cohort of around 700 subjects, a separate validation cohort made up of 120 different subjects was used. In a later analysis, previously published TCR beta repertoires from 550 to 700 donors were re-analyzed and high-resolution HLA genotyping was added so that TCR occurrence patterns could be studied. Every discovery cohort repertoire had been produced on one sequencing platform. Among around 400 genotyped donors of the cohort, an average of approximately 200,000 unique TCR beta nucleotide sequences was sequenced per donor, of which about 18% were non-productive. An early release covering some 640 HLA-typed donors comprised about 300 gigabases of sequencing data and around 86 million unique TCR sequences. High-throughput TCR immunosequencing, statistical association of individual TCRs with disease status, and machine learning were combined to predict cytomegalovirus infection status. Genome-wide SNP genotypes for about 65% of the roughly 700 donors were used in a later genetic analysis, which treated that subset as a discovery cohort. Rather than using new phenotypic data, the later analysis identified candidate immune exposures from TCR beta sequences and from how often those sequences occurred across donors. Four or five DR-DQ haplotypes were treated as single units for association and clustering because of strong linkage in the cohort. The T cell repertoires of 666 subjects were profiled by immunosequencing and related to cytomegalovirus serostatus.

In its sample, this clone comes out as medium-sized (0.01 to 0.1%). The antigen this receptor binds is unknown. Qualities for individual bases were not recorded, and no much larger clone is one base off. The cohort comprised 550 to 700 healthy bone marrow donors. All cohort members were sampled while nominally healthy, although unrecorded immune exposures were likely present. The donor tested CMV seropositive, placing the donor among the 310 or so seropositive members of the cohort. Each donor provided a peripheral blood sample, and peripheral blood mononuclear cells were used for TCR beta sequencing. Genomic DNA extraction from the blood cell samples was performed with the Qiagen DNeasy Blood Extraction Kit. V has 0 bases trimmed and J has 2 bases trimmed; junction bases matching no gene number 3. Measured from the cysteine to the phenylalanine, the CDR3 is 16 residues long. Only CDR3 DNA is held: 48 bases, read in frame from base 1. For CDR1 and CDR2, the germline V gene lists SGDLS and YYNGEE.

The study at large found these results: In a later analysis, HLA-associated TCR beta chains showed more clonal expansion and lower generation probabilities than non-associated chains that were equally common. According to a later genetic analysis, donors in an Asian-associated ancestry cluster had fewer N-insertions in productive TCRs than the roughly 670-donor mean. According to a later analysis, most CMV-associated TCR beta chains appeared to be HLA-restricted, and the HLA associations seemed to be driven largely by CMV exposure. The earlier analysis of fewer than 750 of the donors excluded fewer than 20 rarely observed V segments, including chromosome 9 orphons, because counts were too low. When HLA alleles, especially DR and DQ, strongly co-occurred, attributing TCR associations to individual alleles was difficult. Sequencing depth was assumed to be roughly uniform across donors in the presence/absence analyses, though that assumption may not hold. Some IMGT-functional V segments, including TRBV6-2 and TRBV6-3, could not be told apart with the 87-base-pair reads, so those segments were excluded. According to a later analysis, parvovirus B19, influenza, CMV and Epstein-Barr virus appeared linked to several top co-occurrence clusters. The authors suggested that the approach could potentially be generalized to other disease states and immunological phenotypes. In a later analysis, TCR association rates were found to vary across HLA loci, with the most associated TCRs seen for DRB1 alleles and the fewest for HLA-C alleles. In vitro tests confirmed that three of the cytomegalovirus-associated TCR beta chains recognize cytomegalovirus antigens. Immune exposure information for the cohort was limited to CMV serostatus. In a later analysis, some 17,000 TCR beta sequences were associated with specific HLA alleles at a false discovery rate of 0.05. V-gene and J-gene trimming of TCR beta chains was associated with a missense DCLRE1C variant in a later genetic analysis, and the association was replicated in an independent cohort. A cluster of highly shared sequence variants was judged likely to be a technical artifact of the sequencing pipeline. Linkage disequilibrium might explain the correlated functional status among segregating V segments, but an unknown experimental factor could not be ruled out. In the study, 150 to 200 TCR beta chains were listed as associated with cytomegalovirus. Broadly in line with IMGT annotations, most TCR beta V segments showed up in productive rearrangements about 87% or about 30% of the time in an earlier analysis of some 590 of the donors. The classifier was reported to diagnose cytomegalovirus status with high specificity and sensitivity in both the original and validation cohorts. Because HLA typing was unavailable for some donors at each locus, only the typed subset was used in association tests. The cohort was sequenced for TCR beta chains only, and without alpha or paired-chain data the features that could be detected were limited. A further reported finding was that TCR beta sequences accurately predicted the HLA-A and HLA-B alleles for most subjects in the first cohort. Across donors, most TCR sequences were observed very rarely, whereas some public TCRs were present in many individuals.

The protocol used for the library was the immunoSEQ multiplex PCR assay. The multiplex PCR relied on a mix of 60 forward primers for TCR Vbeta segments and 13 reverse primers for TCR Jbeta segments. The CDR3 region of rearranged TCR beta genes was amplified from genomic DNA by a multiplex PCR assay. Amplified TCR beta libraries were sequenced as 87-base-pair reads on the Illumina HiSeq System. Per the original workflow: In a later analysis, some 80 million unique TCR beta chains were counted across the approximately 640 repertoires, and about 9.9 million of these chains were shared by at least two donors. A nearest-neighbor algorithm error-corrected the raw reads and collapsed the reads into unique sequences, merging closely related sequences to remove PCR and sequencing errors. V, D and J gene segments were assigned by aligning CDR3 sequences to IMGT reference sequences. For a sequence to be retained, at least a six-nucleotide match to both a V gene segment and a J gene segment was required. Rearrangements were classified as productive when the CDR3 lacked stop codons and remained in frame with V and J, and all other rearrangements were classified as non-productive. Following IMGT convention, CDR3 was defined as the stretch from the second conserved V-encoded cysteine up to the conserved J-encoded phenylalanine. The earlier analysis of 500 to 650 of the donors excluded any sequence lacking an unambiguous match to a single V gene segment. In an earlier analysis of 587 of the donors, a V segment was called functional when productive rearrangements were above 56.7%, and segregating when the standard deviation between donors exceeded 5%. To diagnose cytomegalovirus status from the catalog of TCR beta chain sequences, a statistical classification framework was built. V and J gene assignment, in a later analysis, came from comparing TCR nucleotide sequences with IMGT/GENE-DB human TR gene sequences. In a later analysis, CDR3 sequences and most-parsimonious VDJ recombination scenarios were assigned using the TCRdist pipeline. A later analysis defined each TCR beta chain by its CDR3 amino acid sequence plus V-gene family, and excluded reads lacking a unique V-gene family. To address suspected cross-contamination and a sequencing artifact, a later analysis removed around 600 highly shared, low-generation-probability nucleotide sequences. A later analysis calculated a clonal expansion index for each public chain from normalized within-repertoire ranks of inferred template counts. In a later analysis, generation probabilities were computed with a VDJ recombination model fitted to out-of-frame rearrangements, and the resulting probabilities were checked against IGoR. In a later analysis, TCR-TCR, TCR-HLA and TCR-CMV co-occurrence was scored with hypergeometric tests, and a repertoire-size bias correction was applied to TCR pairs. False discovery rates were estimated in a later analysis by permuting HLA or CMV assignments 20 times. A later analysis grouped co-occurring TCRs with DBSCAN, adding TCRdist sequence similarity when clustering within HLA-allele-positive subsets. Co-occurrence clustering excluded repertoires with fewer than 30,000 or more than 120,000 public chains, plus five with anomalous nucleotide sharing. Not all clones reach the TCRdb copy of this immuneACCESS table, which keeps in-frame sequences only. Checked studies attribute under half of the gap to unresolved V genes and leave the rest unexplained. V and J calls and clone size are those listed in that table; D and trimming were worked out from the DNA. In all, the sample holds about 82,000 clones, and about a tenth of those were seen once. The ten largest clones add up to roughly 22% of the sample.

This TCR derives from a man between 60 and 70 years old in good health and CMV-seropositive. The chain couples TRBV9 to TRBJ2-3; 10 bases in the middle match TRBD2. The sample taken for sequencing was PBMCs. The CDR3 has the sequence CASSVETSGLTDTQYF. The base sequence is TGTGCCAGCAGCGTAGAGACTAGCGGGCTCACAGATACGCAGTATTTT.